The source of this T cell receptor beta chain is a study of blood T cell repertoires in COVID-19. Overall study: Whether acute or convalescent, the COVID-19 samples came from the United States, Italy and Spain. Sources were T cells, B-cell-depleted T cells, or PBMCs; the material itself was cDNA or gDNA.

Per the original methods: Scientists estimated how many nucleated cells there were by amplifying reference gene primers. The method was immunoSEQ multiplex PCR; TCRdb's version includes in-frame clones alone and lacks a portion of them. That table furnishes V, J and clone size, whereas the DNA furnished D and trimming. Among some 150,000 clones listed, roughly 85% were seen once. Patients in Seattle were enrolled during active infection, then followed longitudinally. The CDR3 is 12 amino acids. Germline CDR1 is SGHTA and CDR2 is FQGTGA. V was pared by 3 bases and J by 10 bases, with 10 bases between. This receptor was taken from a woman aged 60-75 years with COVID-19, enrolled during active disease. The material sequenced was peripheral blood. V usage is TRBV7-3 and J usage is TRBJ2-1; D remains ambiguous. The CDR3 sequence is CASSFGTEEQFF. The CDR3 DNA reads TGTGCCAGCAGCTTTGGAACGGAGGAGCAGTTCTTC. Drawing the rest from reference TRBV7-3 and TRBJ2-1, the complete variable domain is GAGVSQTPSNKVTEKGKYVELRCDPISGHTALYWYRQSLGQGPEFLIYFQGTGAADDSGLPNDRFFAVRPEGSVSTLKIQRTERGDSAVYLCASSFGTEEQFFGPGTRLTVL.